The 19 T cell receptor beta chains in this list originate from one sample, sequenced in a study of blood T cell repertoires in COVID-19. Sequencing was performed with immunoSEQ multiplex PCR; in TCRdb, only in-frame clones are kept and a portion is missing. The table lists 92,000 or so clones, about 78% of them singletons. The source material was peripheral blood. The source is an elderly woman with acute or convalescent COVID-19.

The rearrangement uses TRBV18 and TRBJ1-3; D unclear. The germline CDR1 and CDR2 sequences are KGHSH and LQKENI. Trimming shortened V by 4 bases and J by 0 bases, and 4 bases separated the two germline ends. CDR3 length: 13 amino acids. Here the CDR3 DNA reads TGTGCCAGCTCACTATACTCTGGAAACACCATATATTTT. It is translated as CASSLYSGNTIYF.

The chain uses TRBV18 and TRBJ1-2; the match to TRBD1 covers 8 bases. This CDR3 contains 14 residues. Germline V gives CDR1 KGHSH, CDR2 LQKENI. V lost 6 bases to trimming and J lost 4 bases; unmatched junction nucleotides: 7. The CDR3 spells CASSPRQGAYGYTF. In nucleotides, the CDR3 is TGTGCCAGCTCCCCCCGGCAGGGGGCCTATGGCTACACCTTC.

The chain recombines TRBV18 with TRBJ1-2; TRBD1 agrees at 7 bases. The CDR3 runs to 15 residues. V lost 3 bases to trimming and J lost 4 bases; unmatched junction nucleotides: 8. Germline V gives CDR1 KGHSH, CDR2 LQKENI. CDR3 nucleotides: TGTGCCAGCTCACCCTTGACAGGGTCTAGCTATGGCTACACCTTC. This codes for CASSPLTGSSYGYTF.

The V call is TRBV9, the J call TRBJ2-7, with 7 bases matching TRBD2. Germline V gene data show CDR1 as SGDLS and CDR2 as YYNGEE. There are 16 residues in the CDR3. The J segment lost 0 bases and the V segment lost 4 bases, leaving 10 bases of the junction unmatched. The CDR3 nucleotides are TGTGCCAGCAGCAAAGCCGGGACTACCGGCTCCTACGAGCAGTACTTC. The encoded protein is CASSKAGTTGSYEQYF.

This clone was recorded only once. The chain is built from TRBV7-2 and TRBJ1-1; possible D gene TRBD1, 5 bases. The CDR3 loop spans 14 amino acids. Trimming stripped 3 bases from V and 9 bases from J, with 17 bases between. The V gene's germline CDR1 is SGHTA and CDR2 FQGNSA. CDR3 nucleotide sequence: TGTGCCAGCAGCTTCGCGGGACCAGATCCCAAAGCTTTCTTT. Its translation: CASSFAGPDPKAFF.

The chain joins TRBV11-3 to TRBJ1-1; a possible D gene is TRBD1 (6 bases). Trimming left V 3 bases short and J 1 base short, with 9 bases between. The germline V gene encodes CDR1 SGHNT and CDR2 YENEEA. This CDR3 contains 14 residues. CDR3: CASSFRGPNTEAFF. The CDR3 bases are TGTGCCAGCAGCTTCAGGGGCCCGAACACTGAAGCTTTCTTT.

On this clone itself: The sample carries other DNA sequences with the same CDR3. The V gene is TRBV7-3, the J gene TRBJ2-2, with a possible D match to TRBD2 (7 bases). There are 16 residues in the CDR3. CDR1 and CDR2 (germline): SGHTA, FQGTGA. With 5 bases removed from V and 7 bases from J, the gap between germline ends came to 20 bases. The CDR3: CASSPGGGANGGELFF. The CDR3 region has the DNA TGTGCCAGCAGCCCAGGTGGGGGGGCTAATGGCGGGGAGCTGTTTTTT.

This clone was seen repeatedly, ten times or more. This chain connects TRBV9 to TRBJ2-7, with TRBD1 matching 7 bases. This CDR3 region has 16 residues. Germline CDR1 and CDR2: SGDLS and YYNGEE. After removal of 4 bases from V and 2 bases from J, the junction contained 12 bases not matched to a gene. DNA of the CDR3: TGTGCCAGCAGCCCCCTCCCAGGGGGACGAGCCTACGAGCAGTACTTC. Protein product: CASSPLPGGRAYEQYF.

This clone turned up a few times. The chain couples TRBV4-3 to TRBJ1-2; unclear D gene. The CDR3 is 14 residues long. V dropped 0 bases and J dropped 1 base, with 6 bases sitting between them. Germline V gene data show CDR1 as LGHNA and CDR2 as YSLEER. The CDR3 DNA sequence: TGCGCCAGCAGCCAAGACACAGTTAACTATGGCTACACCTTC. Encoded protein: CASSQDTVNYGYTF.

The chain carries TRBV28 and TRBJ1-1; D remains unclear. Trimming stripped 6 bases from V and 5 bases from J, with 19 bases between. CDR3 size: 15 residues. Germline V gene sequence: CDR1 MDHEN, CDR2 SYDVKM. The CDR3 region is CASSPGVGSRTEAFF. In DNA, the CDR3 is TGTGCCAGCAGCCCCGGGGTGGGGTCGAGGACTGAAGCTTTCTTT.

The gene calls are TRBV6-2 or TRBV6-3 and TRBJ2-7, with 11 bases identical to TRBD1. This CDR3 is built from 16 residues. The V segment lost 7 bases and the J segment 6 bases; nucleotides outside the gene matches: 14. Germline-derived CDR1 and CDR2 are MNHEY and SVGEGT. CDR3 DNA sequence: TGTGCCAGCAACCCAGCCGGACAGGGGGCGTACTCCGAGCAGTACTTC. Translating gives CASNPAGQGAYSEQYF.

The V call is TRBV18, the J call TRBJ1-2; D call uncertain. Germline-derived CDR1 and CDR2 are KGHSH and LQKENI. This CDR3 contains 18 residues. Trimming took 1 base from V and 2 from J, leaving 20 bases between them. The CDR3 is CASSPRLSGRSPNYGYTF. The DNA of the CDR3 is TGTGCCAGCTCACCACGTCTCTCGGGTCGTTCCCCCAACTATGGCTACACCTTC.

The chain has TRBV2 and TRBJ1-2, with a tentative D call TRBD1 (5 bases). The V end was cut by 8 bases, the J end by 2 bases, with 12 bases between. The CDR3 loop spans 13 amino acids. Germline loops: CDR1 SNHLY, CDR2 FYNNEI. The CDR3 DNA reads TGTGCCAGCGTTCAGGGTTTGAACTATGGCTACACCTTC. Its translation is CASVQGLNYGYTF.

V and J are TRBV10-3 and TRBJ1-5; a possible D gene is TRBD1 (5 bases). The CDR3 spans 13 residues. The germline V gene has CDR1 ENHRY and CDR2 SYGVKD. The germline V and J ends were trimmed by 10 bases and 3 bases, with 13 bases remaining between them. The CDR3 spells CATSDSLNQPQHF. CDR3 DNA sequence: TGTGCCACCTCCGACAGCCTCAATCAGCCCCAGCATTTT.

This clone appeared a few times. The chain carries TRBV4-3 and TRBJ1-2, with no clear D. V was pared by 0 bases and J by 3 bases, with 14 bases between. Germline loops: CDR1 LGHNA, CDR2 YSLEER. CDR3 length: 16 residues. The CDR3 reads CASSQDGMADYYGYTF. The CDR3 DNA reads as TGCGCCAGCAGCCAAGATGGCATGGCAGATTACTATGGCTACACCTTC.

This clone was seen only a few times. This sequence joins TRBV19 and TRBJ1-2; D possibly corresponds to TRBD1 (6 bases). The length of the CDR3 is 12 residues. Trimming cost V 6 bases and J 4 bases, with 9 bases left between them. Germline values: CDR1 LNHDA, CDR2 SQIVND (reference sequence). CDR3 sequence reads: CASSWTAYGYTF. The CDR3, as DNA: TGTGCCAGTAGCTGGACAGCCTATGGCTACACCTTC. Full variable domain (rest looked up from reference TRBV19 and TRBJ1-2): DGGITQSPKYLFRKEGQNVTLSCEQNLNHDAMYWYRQDPGQGLRLIYYSQIVNDFQKGDIAEGYSVSREKKESFPLTVTSAQKNPTAFYLCASSWTAYGYTFGSGTRLTVV.

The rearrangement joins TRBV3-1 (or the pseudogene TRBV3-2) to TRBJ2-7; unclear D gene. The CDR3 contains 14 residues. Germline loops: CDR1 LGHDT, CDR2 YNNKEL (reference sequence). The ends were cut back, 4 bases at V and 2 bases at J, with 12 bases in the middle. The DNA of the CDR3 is TGTGCCAGCAGCCCCCAAATGGGCGCCTACGAGCAGTACTTC. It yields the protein CASSPQMGAYEQYF.

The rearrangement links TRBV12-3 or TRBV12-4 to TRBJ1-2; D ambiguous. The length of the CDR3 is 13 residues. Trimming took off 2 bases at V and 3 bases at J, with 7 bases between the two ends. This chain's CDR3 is CASSLQEDYGYTF. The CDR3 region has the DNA TGTGCCAGCAGTTTACAGGAGGACTATGGCTACACCTTC.

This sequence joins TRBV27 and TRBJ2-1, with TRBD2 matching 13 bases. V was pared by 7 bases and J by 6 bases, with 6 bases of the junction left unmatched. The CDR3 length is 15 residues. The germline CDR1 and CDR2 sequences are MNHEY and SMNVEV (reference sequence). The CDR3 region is CASNDGLAGVNEQFF. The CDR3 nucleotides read TGTGCCAGCAATGATGGACTAGCGGGGGTCAATGAGCAGTTCTTC.